These 28 T cell receptor beta chains share one sample of origin, sequenced in a study of cytomegalovirus exposure and HLA in healthy donors. In the PCR, 60 Vbeta and 13 Jbeta primers were used. TCRdb's copy holds only in-frame clones and misses some; the assay was immunoSEQ multiplex PCR. The sample consists of 120,000 or so clones, around 68% of them appearing once. The sample taken for sequencing was PBMCs. The origin of the receptors is a woman between 45 and 60 years old in good health and CMV-seropositive.

The rearrangement uses TRBV7-2 and TRBJ2-3, with 11 bases that match TRBD2. Germline trimming cut 6 bases from V and 0 bases from J; bases unmatched to any gene: 11. Germline CDR1 and CDR2: SGHTA and FQGNSA. The CDR3 length is 18 residues. Here the CDR3 DNA reads TGTGCCAGCAGTCTTACTAGCGGGGGAACTACTAGCACAGATACGCAGTATTTT. Residues: CASSLTSGGTTSTDTQYF.

V gene TRBV18 combines with J gene TRBJ1-5; tentative D call: TRBD1 (5 bases). Germline CDR1 is KGHSH and CDR2 is LQKENI. The CDR3 has 15 amino acids. Trimming shortened V by 3 bases and J by 2 bases, and 11 bases separated the two germline ends. The CDR3 sequence is CASSPEGRGNQPQHF. The CDR3 nucleotides are TGTGCCAGCTCACCGGAGGGGCGCGGCAATCAGCCCCAGCATTTT.

This clone was seen a handful of times. The V gene is TRBV4-2, the J gene TRBJ1-3, with D unresolved. Per the germline V gene, CDR1 is LGHNA and CDR2 is YNFKEQ. V lost 8 bases and J 0 bases, leaving 14 bases between the germline ends. The CDR3 is made up of 15 amino acids. This CDR3 reads CASCLDAHSGNTIYF. CDR3 DNA: TGTGCCAGCTGCCTTGATGCGCACTCTGGAAACACCATATATTTT.

The V and J genes are TRBV6-5 and TRBJ2-7; TRBD2 might be the D (6 bases). Germline CDR1 MNHEY, CDR2 SVGAGI. CDR3 length: 14 amino acids. Trimming shortened V by 6 bases and J by 2 bases, and 14 bases separated the two germline ends. The CDR3 sequence: CASRDDRGTYEQYF. The CDR3 coding sequence is TGTGCCAGCAGGGACGACCGGGGGACCTACGAGCAGTACTTC.

This chain links TRBV6-1 with TRBJ1-1, with 9 bases lining up with TRBD1. CDR1 is MNHNS, CDR2 SASEGT, per germline. J was trimmed by 1 base and V by 6 bases; bases with no gene match: 3. The length of the CDR3 is 14 residues. In nucleotides, the CDR3 is TGTGCCAGCAGCTGGACAGGGGCGAACACTGAAGCTTTCTTT. Translated: CASSWTGANTEAFF.

The rearrangement links TRBV7-2 to TRBJ2-7, with D possibly being TRBD1 (5 bases). The CDR3 is 13 residues long. The V end was cut by 5 bases, the J end by 3 bases, with 11 bases between. Germline V CDR1 and CDR2: SGHTA, FQGNSA. The CDR3 is CASSNTGIYEQYF. CDR3 sequence (DNA): TGTGCCAGCAGCAACACAGGAATCTACGAGCAGTACTTC.

This clone was seen more than once but under ten times. The V gene is TRBV5-8, the J gene TRBJ2-3, with 9 bases matching TRBD2. CDR1 SGHTS and CDR2 YDEGEE come from the germline V gene. Unmatched junction bases numbered 12, after V lost 4 bases and J lost 6 bases. This CDR3 comprises 16 residues. Here the CDR3 reads CASSHSGGHSSDTQYF. Written as DNA, the CDR3 is TGTGCCAGCAGCCATAGCGGGGGCCACAGTTCGGATACGCAGTATTTT.

Here the CDR3 reads CASSDVAGWADEQYF. CDR3 nucleotide sequence: TGTGCCAGCAGCGACGTAGCGGGCTGGGCCGACGAGCAGTACTTC. The chain carries TRBV25-1 and TRBJ2-7; TRBD2 matches at 7 bases. V gave up 6 bases and J gave up 5 bases; unmatched junction bases: 13. The CDR3 covers 15 residues. CDR1 is MGHDK and CDR2 is SYGVNS in the germline V gene.

The J gene is TRBJ1-4, the V gene TRBV6-6, with unresolved D. Trimming removed 5 bases from V and 6 bases from J, with 4 bases in between. CDR3 length: 11 amino acids. The germline V gene has CDR1 MNHNY and CDR2 SVGAGI (reference sequence). The CDR3: CASSPDEKLFF. The CDR3 DNA is TGTGCCAGCAGTCCCGATGAAAAACTGTTTTTT.

The chain is built from TRBV19 and TRBJ2-7, with 9 nucleotides matching TRBD1. The germline V gene has CDR1 LNHDA and CDR2 SQIVND (reference sequence). V gave up 4 bases and J gave up 4 bases; unmatched junction bases: 8. The CDR3 has 15 amino acids. Here the CDR3 DNA reads TGTGCCAGTAGTACTCCCGGGACAGGGAAATACGAGCAGTACTTC. This codes for CASSTPGTGKYEQYF.

This clone was seen only a few times. This chain uses TRBV27 with TRBJ2-3; no definite D call. This CDR3 region has 14 residues. Germline V gene sequence: CDR1 MNHEY, CDR2 SMNVEV (reference sequence). Deletions cut 7 bases from V and 2 bases from J, with 13 bases between. The CDR3 coding sequence is TGTGCCAGCACCCCGACTCGAAACACAGATACGCAGTATTTT. Its protein is CASTPTRNTDTQYF.

The gene calls are TRBV5-5 and TRBJ2-7; 9 positions match TRBD2. With 0 bases clipped from V and 0 bases from J, the junction kept 4 bases outside the gene matches. The CDR3 consists of 16 residues. Germline values: CDR1 SGHKS, CDR2 YYEKEE (reference sequence). The CDR3 spells CASSLVGGGASYEQYF. The DNA for the CDR3 is TGTGCCAGCAGCTTGGTAGGCGGGGGGGCCTCCTACGAGCAGTACTTC.

The chain recombines TRBV28 with TRBJ2-5; 9 bases fit TRBD1. Germline loops: CDR1 MDHEN, CDR2 SYDVKM. The CDR3 totals 17 residues. V gave up 6 bases and J gave up 3 bases; unmatched junction bases: 14. DNA for the CDR3: TGTGCCAGCAGGGACCCGCCGCCCGGGACAGGGAAAGAGACCCAGTACTTC. It encodes CASRDPPPGTGKETQYF.

The V gene is TRBV7-3, the J gene TRBJ1-1; 8 bases agree with TRBD1. The CDR3 extends over 13 amino acids. V was clipped by 0 bases and J by 10 bases; unmatched bases: 4. From germline, CDR1 is SGHTA and CDR2 FQGTGA. Here the CDR3 reads CASSLTQGAAAFF. CDR3 sequence (DNA): TGTGCCAGCAGCTTAACCCAGGGGGCTGCAGCTTTCTTT.

The chain links TRBV7-2 to TRBJ2-2, with D perhaps matching TRBD1 (5 bases). Germline values: CDR1 SGHTA, CDR2 FQGNSA. V was cut by 2 bases and J by 6 bases, with 13 bases left in between. The CDR3 is 15 amino acids. CDR3 in amino acids: CASSLKGPGSGELFF. CDR3 coding DNA: TGTGCCAGCAGCTTAAAGGGGCCTGGGTCCGGGGAGCTGTTTTTT.

The rearrangement joins TRBV7-8 to TRBJ2-7; TRBD1 agrees at 8 bases. In germline, CDR1 is SGHVS, CDR2 FQNEAQ. The CDR3 is 14 amino acids. V shed 5 bases and J 5 bases; nucleotides not matched to a gene: 8. CDR3 sequence reads: CASSRGTGSHEQYF. CDR3 nucleotides: TGTGCCAGCAGCCGCGGGACAGGTAGTCACGAGCAGTACTTC.

This chain joins TRBV10-3 and TRBJ2-7; the match to TRBD1 covers 7 bases. The CDR3 runs to 13 residues. J gave up 6 bases and V 2 bases, and 4 bases lay outside the gene matches. Looked up from germline, CDR1 is ENHRY and CDR2 is SYGVKD. The CDR3: CAISETDRAEQYF. The DNA for the CDR3 is TGTGCCATCAGTGAGACTGACAGGGCCGAGCAGTACTTC.

This chain links TRBV9 with TRBJ2-1; TRBD2 matches 8 bases. The trim removed 0 bases at V and 5 bases at J, leaving 7 bases unmatched. The CDR3 has 16 residues. Germline values: CDR1 SGDLS, CDR2 YYNGEE. As DNA, the CDR3 is TGTGCCAGCAGCGTAGCCGGGAGGGCCGTGAACAATGAGCAGTTCTTC. The encoded protein is CASSVAGRAVNNEQFF.

This chain links TRBV6-6 with TRBJ1-2, with 10 bases aligning to TRBD1. CDR1 and CDR2 (germline): MNHNY, SVGAGI (reference sequence). The J segment lost 6 bases and the V segment lost 4 bases, leaving 2 bases of the junction unmatched. CDR3 length equals 13 residues. DNA of the CDR3: TGTGCCAGCAGTTCGACAGGGGGCGATGGCTACACCTTC. Translation gives CASSSTGGDGYTF.

The genes are TRBV14 and TRBJ2-5; D ambiguous. V was trimmed by 1 base and J by 0 bases, leaving 12 bases between them. Germline V CDR1 and CDR2: SGHDN, FVKESK. The CDR3 runs to 16 residues. The CDR3 DNA reads as TGTGCCAGCAGCCAAGGGGCCGGATTGTACCAAGAGACCCAGTACTTC. Amino acid sequence: CASSQGAGLYQETQYF.

The CDR3: CASSQGDGTGGMNTEAFF. CDR3 DNA sequence: TGCGCCAGCAGCCAAGGGGACGGGACAGGCGGGATGAACACTGAAGCTTTCTTT. The chain couples TRBV4-3 to TRBJ1-1, with 8 bases matching TRBD1. Germline loops: CDR1 LGHNA, CDR2 YSLEER. The CDR3 length is 18 residues. Unmatched junction bases numbered 10, after V lost 1 base and J lost 0 bases.

The V and J genes are TRBV4-2 and TRBJ2-1; the match to TRBD2 covers 7 bases. The CDR3 length is 17 residues. V lost 0 bases, J lost 0 bases, and 5 bases stayed unmatched. Germline V gene sequence: CDR1 LGHNA, CDR2 YNFKEQ. This CDR3 is CASSQDTGGSSYNEQFF. In DNA, the CDR3 is TGTGCCAGCAGCCAAGATACCGGCGGGAGCTCCTACAATGAGCAGTTCTTC.

The CDR3 nucleotides read TGTGCCAGCAGCGACTTGGGACATGGCGATCAGCCCCAGCATTTT. Encoded protein: CASSDLGHGDQPQHF. The V call is TRBV7-2, the J call TRBJ1-5; the D gene is possibly TRBD1 (6 bases). Germline V CDR1 and CDR2: SGHTA, FQGNSA. V was shortened by 5 bases and J by 5 bases, with 16 bases between the two germline ends. The CDR3 is 15 amino acids.

This rearrangement joins TRBV6-6 to TRBJ1-1; no firm D call. Deletions cut 0 bases from V and 11 bases from J, with 13 bases between. Germline V gene sequence: CDR1 MNHNY, CDR2 SVGAGI (reference sequence). This CDR3 region has 13 residues. The CDR3 sequence is CASSYSNTRGAFF. The CDR3 DNA reads TGTGCCAGCAGTTACTCGAATACCAGAGGGGCTTTCTTT.

This clone occurred once. This sequence joins TRBV6-1 and TRBJ1-1; 7 nucleotides agree with TRBD1. CDR3 size: 14 residues. J lost 6 bases, V lost 5 bases, and 9 bases had no gene match. Germline CDR1 and CDR2: MNHNS and SASEGT. CDR3 coding DNA: TGTGCCAGCAGTCCCCTCTTAGGGGGCTCTGAAGCTTTCTTT. This translates into CASSPLLGGSEAFF.

This clone was observed a few times. DNA for the CDR3: TGTGCCAGCAGCTTGGTCCCTCGGGGAACCGGGGAGCTGTTTTTT. As protein: CASSLVPRGTGELFF. The chain links TRBV5-8 to TRBJ2-2; D perhaps matches TRBD2 (5 bases). This CDR3 spans 15 amino acids. V shed 0 bases and J shed 5 bases, with 11 bases lying between them. Germline values: CDR1 SGHTS, CDR2 YDEGEE.

The J gene is TRBJ1-3, the V gene TRBV10-3; no firm D call. Germline V lookup: CDR1 ENHRY, CDR2 SYGVKD. V lost 3 bases to trimming and J lost 0 bases, with 21 bases between them. CDR3 length equals 19 residues. The CDR3 protein is CAISDLLGPMEGSGNTIYF. In DNA, the CDR3 is TGTGCCATCAGTGATTTGCTAGGACCCATGGAGGGCTCTGGAAACACCATATATTTT.

The chain is built from TRBV27 and TRBJ1-1; 9 bases are a match to TRBD1. CDR3 size: 16 residues. CDR1 and CDR2 (germline): MNHEY, SMNVEV (reference sequence). The junction had 10 bases not matched to a gene; V was cut back by 4 bases and J by 4 bases. CDR3 in DNA: TGTGCCAGCAGTTCCTTAGTGGGGGACAGGGCCACTGAAGCTTTCTTT. Protein product: CASSSLVGDRATEAFF.